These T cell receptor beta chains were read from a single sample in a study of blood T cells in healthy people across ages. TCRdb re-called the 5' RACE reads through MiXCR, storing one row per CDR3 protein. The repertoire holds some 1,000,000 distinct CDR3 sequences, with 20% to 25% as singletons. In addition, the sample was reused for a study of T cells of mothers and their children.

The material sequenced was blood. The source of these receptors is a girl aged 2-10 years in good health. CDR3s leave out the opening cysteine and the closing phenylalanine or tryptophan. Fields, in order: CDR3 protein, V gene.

CDR3aa: ASSSPGPLGEKLF
v_gene: TRBV7-9

CDR3aa: ASSSPGSNYGYT
v_gene: TRBV7-9

CDR3aa: ASSQDRENPSYEQY
v_gene: TRBV4-3

CDR3aa: SASLWWGAKYPQETQY
v_gene: TRBV20-1

CDR3aa: ASSPFRTGEAS
v_gene: TRBV14

CDR3aa: ASSLDWNEKLF
v_gene: TRBV5-1

CDR3aa: ASSQESLSAGGRYEQY
v_gene: TRBV3-1

CDR3aa: SAGDPSRREGRDEQY
v_gene: TRBV20-1

CDR3aa: ASSQHVPSHSQETQY
v_gene: TRBV11-2

CDR3aa: ASSSRGNQPQH
v_gene: TRBV12-3/TRBV12-4

CDR3aa: AISERTQQETQY
v_gene: TRBV10-3

CDR3aa: ASSWAGNQPQH
v_gene: TRBV5-6

CDR3aa: ASSHDSGGAYEQF
v_gene: TRBV5-1

CDR3aa: ASSSRWGVQEKAYEQY
v_gene: TRBV7-8

CDR3aa: ASSNSGRTDTQY
v_gene: TRBV5-1

CDR3aa: SVPSGAYNEQF
v_gene: TRBV29-1

CDR3aa: ATSRDRALTEAF
v_gene: TRBV15

CDR3aa: SASDFYEQF
v_gene: TRBV20-1

CDR3aa: ASSPVARMYEQY
v_gene: TRBV18

CDR3aa: ASSIKEAYGYT
v_gene: TRBV19

CDR3aa: ASSEYSDETQY
v_gene: TRBV25-1

CDR3aa: ATSIGGTLYGYT
v_gene: TRBV24-1

CDR3aa: ASSQGTGRTEAF
v_gene: TRBV7-2

CDR3aa: ASSLLGQGPYEQY
v_gene: TRBV7-9

CDR3aa: ATEPGADTGELF
v_gene: TRBV24-1

CDR3aa: ASSKGDLETQY
v_gene: TRBV19

CDR3aa: SVGSGDQETQY
v_gene: TRBV29-1

CDR3aa: ASSSYFSGWTEAYEQY
v_gene: TRBV4-1

CDR3aa: ASSDDARTNYGYT
v_gene: TRBV7-6

CDR3aa: ASGVAGGEETQY
v_gene: TRBV7-9

CDR3aa: SALPPQGSLVREQY
v_gene: TRBV20-1

CDR3aa: ASSLAEGRQETQY
v_gene: TRBV5-1

CDR3aa: SARGQGVTEQY
v_gene: TRBV20-1

CDR3aa: ASSSSDRLLYGYT
v_gene: TRBV5-1

CDR3aa: ASSFERVSYEQY
v_gene: TRBV7-2

CDR3aa: ASSQTGGGTGELF
v_gene: TRBV5-1

CDR3aa: ASSPGRLKGETQY
v_gene: TRBV11-2

CDR3aa: ASSLDRVAEQF
v_gene: TRBV7-2

CDR3aa: ASSLGTPVYGYT
v_gene: TRBV5-1

CDR3aa: ASSYSGQGTQETQY
v_gene: TRBV6-2/TRBV6-3

CDR3aa: ASTGLAGGHQETQY
v_gene: TRBV7-6

CDR3aa: SATYSGRQETQY
v_gene: TRBV20-1

CDR3aa: ASSQEYRTQGPKNIQY
v_gene: TRBV4-2

CDR3aa: ASSLTTSYVHNEQF
v_gene: TRBV7-2

CDR3aa: ASNHLRASNEQF
v_gene: TRBV5-6

CDR3aa: TSSSIGSTDTQY
v_gene: TRBV7-3

CDR3aa: ASSLDPASGSESYEQF
v_gene: TRBV7-6

CDR3aa: ASSPSPSGGGDTQY
v_gene: TRBV12-3/TRBV12-4

CDR3aa: ASSVWEWETQY
v_gene: TRBV9